The sequence of this T cell receptor (beta chain) was determined in a study of blood T cell repertoires in COVID-19 (dated by TCRdb to about 2020). With regard to the full study: The collaborator samples originated in the United States, Italy and Spain and spanned the acute and convalescent phases of COVID-19. The material from the prospective study consisted of cDNA or gDNA derived from T cells, B-cell-depleted T cells, or PBMCs. HLA class I and class II types, where available, came from metadata supplied by the sample provider rather than from assay-based typing. A freely available public database, intended as a resource for researchers studying the immune response to SARS-CoV-2, is where the repertoires were released. The dataset comprised deeply sampled blood TCRbeta repertoires from subjects exposed to, actively infected with, or recovered from COVID-19. The samples were drawn from the first 160 participants of the ongoing ImmuneRACE study and from 950 to 1,500 subjects provided by 6 global collaborators. A de-identified subject ID, COVID-19 status, age in years and sex were almost always included in the sample metadata.

Between the V and J ends, shortened by 7 bases and 4 bases respectively, the junction contains 10 bases. The germline V gene (reference sequence) supplies CDR1 GTSNPN and CDR2 SVGIG. The CDR3 runs 11 amino acids, cysteine and phenylalanine included. The DNA shown is the 33-base CDR3, in frame from base 1. The paper's findings and limits, for the study overall: Clinical and demographic metadata were provided uncurated, with the amount varying by source and participant.

TCRbeta CDR3 regions were amplified from genomic DNA by means of the immunoSEQ Assay, a bias-controlled multiplex PCR. The study's own analysis went as follows. The number of nucleated cells in each sample was estimated from the amplification of reference gene primers within the assay. To quantify the absolute abundance of each unique TCRbeta CDR3 rearrangement, sequence reads were collapsed and filtered. For each sample, productive Simpson clonality was calculated by taking the square root of Simpson's diversity index across productive rearrangements. TCRdb re-hosts the immuneACCESS table, in-frame sequences only. Its copies lack some clones; in the studies checked, an unresolved V gene accounts for under half of them, and the cause for the rest is not known. The V and J calls and clone size are taken from that table; D and trimming were inferred from the DNA. A total of about 240,000 clones appear in this sample, about 86% of them only once. The ten largest clonotypes hold less than 8% of the sample.

Regarding this clone: The specificity of this receptor is unknown. No qualities accompany the bases; no much larger clone lies one base away.

Collaborating institutions collected whole blood in K2EDTA tubes following their own protocols. For TCRbeta analysis, collaborator samples were shipped as frozen whole blood, as isolated PBMCs, or as DNA extracted from either sample type. This TCR came from a man between 60 and 70 years old with acute or convalescent COVID-19. Sequencing used peripheral blood. The chain joins TRBV30 to TRBJ1-1, and possibly TRBD1, on 6 matching bases. The bases are TGTGCCTTACAGGGCCTCACTGAAGCTTTCTTT. It codes for CALQGLTEAFF. The CDR3 plus the reference TRBV30 and TRBJ1-1 genes for the other parts give the full variable domain: SQTIHQWPATLVQPVGSPLSLECTVEGTSNPNLYWYRQAAGRGLQLLFYSVGIGQISSEVPQNLSASRPQDRQFILSSKKLLLSDSGFYLCALQGLTEAFFGQGTRLTVV.